One and the same sample provided the 6 T cell receptor beta chains below, sequenced in a study of human T cells and chemical hapten exposure. The time point: pre-sensitization, week 0. The treatment denotes: therapeutic diphenylcyclopropenone sensitization with weekly scalp DPC. A single record per CDR3 protein comes from TCRdb applying MiXCR to the RACE reads. The data hold 180,000 or so distinct CDR3 sequences, with approximately 31% observed a single time. Source: whole blood, taken in connection with sensitization to the hapten diphenylcyclopropenone (DPC). The source is a young woman with alopecia areata. Some clones in this sample may be carry-over from other donors' samples.

Regarding this clonotype: A junction boundary mismatches the germline segment, possibly from a read error. The rearrangement links TRBV29-1 to TRBJ1-1; no reliable D call. Germline V gene sequence: CDR1 SQVTM, CDR2 ANQGSEA. This CDR3 is 13 amino acids long. Here the CDR3 reads CSVEGYLNTEAFF. In DNA form, the CDR3 reads TGCAGCGTCGAAGGGTATTTGAACACTGAAGCTTTCTTT.

This clonotype was seen more than once but under ten times. The CDR3 spells CSAWTSGRQPDTQYF. For the CDR3, the DNA is TGCAGTGCTTGGACTAGCGGGAGACAGCCAGATACGCAGTATTTT. The rearrangement uses TRBV20-1 and TRBJ2-3; 13 bases are a match to TRBD2. Germline V CDR1 and CDR2: DFQATT, SNEGSKA (reference sequence). Trimming removed 5 bases from V and 4 bases from J; junction bases left unmatched: 6. This CDR3 contains 15 residues.

The rearrangement joins TRBV2 to TRBJ2-2; D possibly corresponds to TRBD2 (6 bases). The V end lost 11 bases, the J end lost 5 bases, and 15 bases lay between the germline ends. The CDR3 length is 13 residues. CDR1 SNHLY and CDR2 FYNNEI come from the germline V gene. This CDR3 reads CADRREMTGELFF. CDR3 nucleotide sequence: TGTGCCGACCGGAGGGAAATGACCGGGGAGCTGTTTTTT.

The rearrangement links TRBV20-1 to TRBJ1-3, with D unclear. Germline V lookup: CDR1 DFQATT, CDR2 SNEGSKA (reference sequence). V dropped 0 bases and J dropped 2 bases, with 8 bases sitting between them. The CDR3 runs to 14 residues. CDR3 nucleotides: TGCAGTGCTAGAGACACGTGGGCTGGAAACACCATATATTTT. It encodes CSARDTWAGNTIYF.

This clonotype appeared a few times. CDR3 protein: CSVEGEWYNEQFF. CDR3 bases: TGCAGCGTTGAAGGGGAGTGGTACAATGAGCAGTTCTTC. The rearrangement joins TRBV29-1 to TRBJ2-1; TRBD2 is a possible D gene (5 bases). The V gene's germline CDR1 is SQVTM and CDR2 ANQGSEA. Trimming shortened V by 1 base and J by 4 bases, and 8 bases separated the two germline ends. The CDR3 is made up of 13 amino acids.

This clonotype was picked up a small number of times. V is TRBV7-2 and J is TRBJ2-7, with a possible D match to TRBD1 (6 bases). V gave up 5 bases and J gave up 6 bases, with 14 bases separating them. Germline CDR1 reads SGHTA; CDR2 reads FQGNSA. The CDR3 is 13 residues long. The CDR3 protein is CASSLTGLLEQYF. CDR3 DNA sequence: TGTGCCAGCAGCCTCACAGGGCTTCTCGAGCAGTACTTC.